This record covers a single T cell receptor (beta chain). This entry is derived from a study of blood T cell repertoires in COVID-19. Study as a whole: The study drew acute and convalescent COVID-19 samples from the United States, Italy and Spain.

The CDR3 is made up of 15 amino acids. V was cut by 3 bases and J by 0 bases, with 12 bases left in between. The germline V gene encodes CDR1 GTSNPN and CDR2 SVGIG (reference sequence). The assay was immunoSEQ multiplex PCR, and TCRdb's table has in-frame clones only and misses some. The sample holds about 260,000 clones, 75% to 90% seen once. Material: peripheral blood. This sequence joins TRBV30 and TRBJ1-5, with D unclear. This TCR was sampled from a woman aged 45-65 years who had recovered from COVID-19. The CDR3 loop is CAWSRSKNSNQPQHF. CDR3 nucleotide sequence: TGTGCCTGGAGCCGTTCTAAGAATAGCAATCAGCCCCAGCATTTT.